This entry features one T cell receptor (beta chain) sequence. Its antigen specificity is not known. The input lacks base qualities; no much larger clone sits a single base away. The sample belongs to a study of early stage breast cancer tumors (dated by TCRdb to about 2017). Looking at the study overall: Of the 15 to 20 invasive breast tumors, 12 to 13 were found to be estrogen receptor-positive, progesterone receptor-positive and HER2-negative. The samples as a whole yielded some 2,700,000 detected templates, corresponding to about 1.1 million unique clonotypes. Eight of the 12 ER+/PR+/HER2- tumors were invasive ductal carcinomas, while the other four were invasive lobular carcinomas. A read coverage of roughly 10-fold per sample was achieved on average.

What the authors observed across the whole study: Bulk genomic DNA sequencing of unsorted cells missed chain pairing and functional markers such as CD4, CD8 and FOXP3. Because the cohort was small, a breakdown by tumor subtype could not be done. Repertoires from blood and normal breast were more alike than repertoires from blood and tumor, and in about 85% of the 16 patients, comparing each tissue with blood separated tumor from normal. Compared with adjacent normal breast tissue, tumors had about 2.5-fold higher T cell density and higher clonality. Enriched TCRB sequences shared across patients were mostly commonly generated sequences, unlikely to play an important role in the tumor microenvironment.

Every sample was amplified as two independent genomic DNA replicates, using approximately 0.54 ug for blood and approximately 1.5 ug for tumor or normal breast. Following the manufacturer's instructions, the ImmunoSeq Intro kit was used to carry out TCRB sequencing on genomic DNA. Multiplex PCR was run for 30 to 35 cycles using proprietary primers and spike-in control sequences for absolute quantification. Single-end 150-bp reads were used to sequence an 87-bp fragment spanning the CDR3 plus the flanking V and J genes. Seven samples, each with two replicates, were multiplexed per lane of an Illumina MiSeq using version 3.0 chemistry. The study's own analysis went as follows. Raw data were processed by the vendor's proprietary pipeline, with both replicates merged into one result per sample. A clonotype was defined as productive rearrangements that share the same V-gene family, CDR3 amino acid sequence and J-gene segment. Clonality was computed as 1 minus the normalized Shannon entropy (Pielou evenness) of TCRB abundances. To estimate T cell density, the total number of templates was divided by the input cell count, which was inferred from how much DNA went in. Total repertoire diversity and clonality were estimated with Recon using default parameters. A clonotype counted as tumor-enriched if its abundance in tumor exceeded 0.1% and was at least 32-fold higher than its abundance in normal breast. The table was pulled from immuneACCESS by TCRdb, which kept in-frame rearrangements only. Such tables lose some clones; where checked, under half of the loss comes from unresolved V genes, and the rest has no known cause. From that table come the V and J calls and clone size; the DNA was used to work out D and trimming. This sample comprises about 72,000 clones, 70% to 85% of them detected only once. Jointly, the top ten make up 3% to 4.5% of the sample.

CDR3 length: 14 amino acids, cysteine to phenylalanine. Only CDR3 DNA is held: 42 bases, read in frame from base 1. The germline V gene (reference sequence) provides CDR1 MNHNY and CDR2 SVGAGI. The V and J ends are trimmed by 6 bases and 2 bases, leaving 13 bases between them. The study profiled bulk TCR beta-chain repertoires in matched peripheral blood, tumor and adjacent normal breast tissue taken from approximately 15 patients with early-stage breast cancer. Before surgery, whole blood (roughly 4.5-10 mL) was collected into EDTA tubes and processed within 2 hours. Peripheral blood mononuclear cells were isolated by Ficoll-Paque centrifugation in SepMate-50 tubes. PBMCs were cryopreserved in about 90% FBS with about 10% DMSO in aliquots of about 1.9 to 4.5 million cells and stored in liquid nitrogen. The Qiagen AllPrep DNA/RNA Mini kit was used for genomic DNA extraction.

Recombination connected TRBV6-6 to TRBJ1-2; the D region possibly corresponds to TRBD1 (6 bases align). This receptor was identified in a person between 55 and 69 years old with breast cancer. Source material: blood. The sequenced DNA: TGTGCCAGCAGCATCGCAGGGGCAAACTATGGCTACACCTTC. It encodes CASSIAGANYGYTF.